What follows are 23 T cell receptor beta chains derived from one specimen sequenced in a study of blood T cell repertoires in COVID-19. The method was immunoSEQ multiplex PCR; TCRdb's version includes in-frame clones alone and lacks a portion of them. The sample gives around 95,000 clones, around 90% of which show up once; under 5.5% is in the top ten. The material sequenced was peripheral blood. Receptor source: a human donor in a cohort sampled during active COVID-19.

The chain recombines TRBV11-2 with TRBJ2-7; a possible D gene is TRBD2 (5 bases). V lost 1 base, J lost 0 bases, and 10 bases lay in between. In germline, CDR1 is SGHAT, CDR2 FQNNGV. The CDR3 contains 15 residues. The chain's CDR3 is CASSLGMGSSYEQYF. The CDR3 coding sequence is TGTGCCAGCAGCTTAGGGATGGGGAGCTCCTACGAGCAGTACTTC. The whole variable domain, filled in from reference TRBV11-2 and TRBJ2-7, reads EAGVAQSPRYKIIEKRQSVAFWCNPISGHATLYWYQQILGQGPKLLIQFQNNGVVDDSQLPKDRFSAERLKGVDSTLKIQPAKLEDSAVYLCASSLGMGSSYEQYFGPGTRLTVT.

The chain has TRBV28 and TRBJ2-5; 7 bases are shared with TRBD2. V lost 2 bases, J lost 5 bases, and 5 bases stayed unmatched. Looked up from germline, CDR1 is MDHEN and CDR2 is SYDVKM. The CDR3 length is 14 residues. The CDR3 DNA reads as TGTGCCAGCAGTTTACTCACTAGCGACGAGACCCAGTACTTC. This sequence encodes CASSLLTSDETQYF. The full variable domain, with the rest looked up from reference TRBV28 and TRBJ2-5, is DVKVTQSSRYLVKRTGEKVFLECVQDMDHENMFWYRQDPGLGLRLIYFSYDVKMKEKGDIPEGYSVSREKKERFSLILESASTNQTSMYLCASSLLTSDETQYFGPGTRLLVL.

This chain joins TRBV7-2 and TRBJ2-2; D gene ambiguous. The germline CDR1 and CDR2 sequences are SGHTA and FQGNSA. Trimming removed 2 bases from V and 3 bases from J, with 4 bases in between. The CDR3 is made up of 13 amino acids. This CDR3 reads CASSLSYTGELFF. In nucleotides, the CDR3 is TGTGCCAGCAGCTTATCTTACACCGGGGAGCTGTTTTTT.

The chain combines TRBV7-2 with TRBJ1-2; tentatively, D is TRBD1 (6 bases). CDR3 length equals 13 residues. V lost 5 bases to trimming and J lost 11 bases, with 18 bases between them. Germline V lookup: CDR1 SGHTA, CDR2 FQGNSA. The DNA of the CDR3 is TGTGCCAGCAGCCACGGGGAGCCAGGGGTTTACACCTTC. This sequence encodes CASSHGEPGVYTF.

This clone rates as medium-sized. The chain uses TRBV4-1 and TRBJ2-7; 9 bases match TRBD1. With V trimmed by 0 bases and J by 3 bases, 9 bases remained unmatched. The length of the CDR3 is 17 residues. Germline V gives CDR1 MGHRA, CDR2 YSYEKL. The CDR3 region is CASSQEPGTGMNYEQYF. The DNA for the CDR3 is TGCGCCAGCAGCCAAGAACCCGGGACAGGGATGAACTACGAGCAGTACTTC.

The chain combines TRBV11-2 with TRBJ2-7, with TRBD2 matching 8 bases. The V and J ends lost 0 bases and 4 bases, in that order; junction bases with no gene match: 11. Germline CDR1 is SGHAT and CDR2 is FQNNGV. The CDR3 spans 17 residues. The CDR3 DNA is TGTGCCAGCAGCTTAGATCCTAAACTAGCGGCGTTTTACGAGCAGTACTTC. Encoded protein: CASSLDPKLAAFYEQYF.

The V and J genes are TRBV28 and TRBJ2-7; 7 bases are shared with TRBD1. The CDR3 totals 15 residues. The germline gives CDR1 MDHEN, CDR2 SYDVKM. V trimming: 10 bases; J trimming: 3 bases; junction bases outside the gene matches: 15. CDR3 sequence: CATSPPTGAHYEQYF. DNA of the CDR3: TGTGCCACTTCGCCCCCAACAGGGGCCCACTACGAGCAGTACTTC.

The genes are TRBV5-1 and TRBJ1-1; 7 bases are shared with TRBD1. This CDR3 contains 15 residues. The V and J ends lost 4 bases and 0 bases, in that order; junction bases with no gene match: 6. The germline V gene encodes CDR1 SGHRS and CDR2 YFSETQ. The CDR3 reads CASSGIQGVNTEAFF. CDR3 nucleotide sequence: TGCGCCAGCAGCGGAATTCAGGGGGTGAACACTGAAGCTTTCTTT.

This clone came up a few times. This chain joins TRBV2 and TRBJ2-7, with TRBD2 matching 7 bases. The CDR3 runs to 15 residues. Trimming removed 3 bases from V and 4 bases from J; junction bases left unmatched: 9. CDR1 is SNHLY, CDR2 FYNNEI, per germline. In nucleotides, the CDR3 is TGTGCCAGCAGTGATTCTGCGGGAGTAGGTTACGAGCAGTACTTC. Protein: CASSDSAGVGYEQYF.

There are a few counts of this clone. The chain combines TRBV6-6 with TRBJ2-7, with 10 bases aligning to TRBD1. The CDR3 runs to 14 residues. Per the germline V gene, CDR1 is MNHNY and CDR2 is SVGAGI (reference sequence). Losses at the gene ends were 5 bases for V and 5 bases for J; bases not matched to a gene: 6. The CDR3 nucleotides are TGTGCCAGCAGTGTCCGGGACAGGGGTAACGAGCAGTACTTC. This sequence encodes CASSVRDRGNEQYF.

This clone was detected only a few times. The CDR3 region is CASSWAGRSRNTEAFF. The CDR3 DNA sequence: TGTGCCAGCAGCTGGGCGGGGAGGAGTAGGAACACTGAAGCTTTCTTT. The rearrangement uses TRBV5-8 and TRBJ1-1; D ambiguous. Germline lookup yields CDR1 SGHTS and CDR2 YDEGEE. The ends were cut back, 3 bases at V and 1 base at J, with 16 bases in the middle. The CDR3 runs 16 residues.

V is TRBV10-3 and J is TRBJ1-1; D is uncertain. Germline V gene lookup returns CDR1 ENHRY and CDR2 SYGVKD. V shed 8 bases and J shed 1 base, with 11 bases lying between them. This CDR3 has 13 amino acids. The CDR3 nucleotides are TGTGCCATCGTCTTGACAAAGAACACTGAAGCTTTCTTT. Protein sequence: CAIVLTKNTEAFF.

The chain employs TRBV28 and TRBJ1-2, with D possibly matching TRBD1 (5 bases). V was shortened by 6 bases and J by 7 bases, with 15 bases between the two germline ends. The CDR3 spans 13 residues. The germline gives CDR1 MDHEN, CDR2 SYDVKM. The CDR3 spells CASRLGGIGGYTF. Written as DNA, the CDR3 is TGTGCCAGCAGGTTGGGGGGAATAGGTGGCTACACCTTC.

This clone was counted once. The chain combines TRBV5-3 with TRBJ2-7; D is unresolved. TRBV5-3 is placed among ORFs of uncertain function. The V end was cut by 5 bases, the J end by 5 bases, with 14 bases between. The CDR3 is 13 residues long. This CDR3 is CARSPPLENEQYF. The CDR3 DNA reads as TGTGCCAGAAGTCCCCCCCTGGAGAACGAGCAGTACTTC.

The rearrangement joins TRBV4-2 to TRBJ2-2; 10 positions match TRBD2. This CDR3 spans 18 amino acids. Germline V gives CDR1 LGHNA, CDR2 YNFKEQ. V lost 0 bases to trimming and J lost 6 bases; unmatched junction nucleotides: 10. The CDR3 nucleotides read TGTGCCAGCAGCCAAGATAACGGGCTAGCGGGAGTGTCCGGGGAGCTGTTTTTT. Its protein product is CASSQDNGLAGVSGELFF.

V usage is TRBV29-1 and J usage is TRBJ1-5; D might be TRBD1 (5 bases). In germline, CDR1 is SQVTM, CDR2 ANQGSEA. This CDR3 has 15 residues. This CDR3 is CRWGLPFYSNQPQHF. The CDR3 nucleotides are TGCAGGTGGGGCCTGCCCTTTTATAGCAATCAGCCCCAGCATTTT.

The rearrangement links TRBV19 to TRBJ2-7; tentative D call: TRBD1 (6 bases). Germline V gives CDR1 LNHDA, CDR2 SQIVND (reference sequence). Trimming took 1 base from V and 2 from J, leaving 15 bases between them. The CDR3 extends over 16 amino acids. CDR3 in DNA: TGTGCCAGTAGTATAGGTTCCCGGACAGCAACCTACGAGCAGTACTTC. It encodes CASSIGSRTATYEQYF.

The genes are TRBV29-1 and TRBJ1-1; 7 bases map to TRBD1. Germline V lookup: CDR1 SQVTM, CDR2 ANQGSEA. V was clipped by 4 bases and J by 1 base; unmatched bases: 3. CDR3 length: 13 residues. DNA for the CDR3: TGCAGCGTTGGGACAGGAGAGAACACTGAAGCTTTCTTT. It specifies CSVGTGENTEAFF.

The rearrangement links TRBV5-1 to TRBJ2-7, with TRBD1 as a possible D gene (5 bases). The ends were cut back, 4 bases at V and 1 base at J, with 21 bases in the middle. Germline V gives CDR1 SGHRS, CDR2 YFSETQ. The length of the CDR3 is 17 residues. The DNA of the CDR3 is TGCGCCAGCAGCCCCGGAGACGTTTCAGGGTGGTCCTACGAGCAGTACTTC. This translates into CASSPGDVSGWSYEQYF.

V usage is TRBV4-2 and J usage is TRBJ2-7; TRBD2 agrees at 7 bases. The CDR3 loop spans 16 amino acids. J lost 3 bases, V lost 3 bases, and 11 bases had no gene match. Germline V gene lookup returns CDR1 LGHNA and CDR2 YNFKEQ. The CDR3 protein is CASSQFGGESLYEQYF. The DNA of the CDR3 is TGTGCCAGCAGCCAGTTTGGGGGGGAAAGCCTCTACGAGCAGTACTTC.

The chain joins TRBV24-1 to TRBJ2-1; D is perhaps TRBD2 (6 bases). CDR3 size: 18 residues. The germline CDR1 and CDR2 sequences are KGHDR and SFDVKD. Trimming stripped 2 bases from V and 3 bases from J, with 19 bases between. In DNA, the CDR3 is TGTGCCACCAGTGATTCGCCCCAAGGGACTTATCTCTACAATGAGCAGTTCTTC. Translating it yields CATSDSPQGTYLYNEQFF.

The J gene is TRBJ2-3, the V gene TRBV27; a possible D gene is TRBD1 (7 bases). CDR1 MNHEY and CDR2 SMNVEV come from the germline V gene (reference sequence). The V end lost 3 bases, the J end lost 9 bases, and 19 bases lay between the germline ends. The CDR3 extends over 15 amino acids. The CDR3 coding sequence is TGTGCCAGCAGTTTCGACGAGGGGGCGGGAAACACGCAGTATTTT. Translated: CASSFDEGAGNTQYF.

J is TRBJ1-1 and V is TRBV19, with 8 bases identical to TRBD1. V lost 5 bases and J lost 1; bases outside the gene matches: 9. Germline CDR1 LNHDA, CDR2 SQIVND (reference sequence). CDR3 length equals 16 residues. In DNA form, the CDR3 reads TGTGCCAGTAGTGCCCATTCGGACAGGGCGAACACTGAAGCTTTCTTT. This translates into CASSAHSDRANTEAFF. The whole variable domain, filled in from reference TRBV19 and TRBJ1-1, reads DGGITQSPKYLFRKEGQNVTLSCEQNLNHDAMYWYRQDPGQGLRLIYYSQIVNDFQKGDIAEGYSVSREKKESFPLTVTSAQKNPTAFYLCASSAHSDRANTEAFFGQGTRLTVV.